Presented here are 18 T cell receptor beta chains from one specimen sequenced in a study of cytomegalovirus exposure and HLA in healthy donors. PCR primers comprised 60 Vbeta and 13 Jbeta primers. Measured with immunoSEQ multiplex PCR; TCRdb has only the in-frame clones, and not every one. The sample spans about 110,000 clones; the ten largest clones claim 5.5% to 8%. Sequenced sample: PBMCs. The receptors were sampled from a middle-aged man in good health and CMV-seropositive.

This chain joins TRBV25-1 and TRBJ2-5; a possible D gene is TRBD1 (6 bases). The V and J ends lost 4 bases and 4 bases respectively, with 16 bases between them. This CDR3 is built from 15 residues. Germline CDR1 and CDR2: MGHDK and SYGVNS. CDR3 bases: TGTGCCAGCAGTGGTCCCGGGACATTTATAGAGACCCAGTACTTC. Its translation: CASSGPGTFIETQYF.

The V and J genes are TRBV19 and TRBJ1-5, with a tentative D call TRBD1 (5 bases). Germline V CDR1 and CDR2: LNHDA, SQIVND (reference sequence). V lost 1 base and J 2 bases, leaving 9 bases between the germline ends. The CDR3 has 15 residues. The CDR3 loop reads CASSIAGERNQPQHF. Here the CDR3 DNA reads TGTGCCAGTAGTATAGCGGGGGAGCGCAATCAGCCCCAGCATTTT.

This CDR3 is CASSRTSGSHEQYF. The DNA of the CDR3 is TGTGCCAGCAGCCGTACTAGCGGGAGCCACGAGCAGTACTTC. The chain couples TRBV11-2 to TRBJ2-7; 11 bases are shared with TRBD2. CDR1 SGHAT and CDR2 FQNNGV come from the germline V gene. CDR3 length equals 14 residues. The trim removed 5 bases at V and 5 bases at J, leaving 5 bases unmatched. Supplemented by reference TRBV11-2 and TRBJ2-7, the full variable domain reads EAGVAQSPRYKIIEKRQSVAFWCNPISGHATLYWYQQILGQGPKLLIQFQNNGVVDDSQLPKDRFSAERLKGVDSTLKIQPAKLEDSAVYLCASSRTSGSHEQYFGPGTRLTVT.

This CDR3 is CASSSTGGRYEQYF. DNA for the CDR3: TGCGCCAGCAGTTCGACAGGGGGCAGGTACGAGCAGTACTTC. The chain carries TRBV5-1 and TRBJ2-7; 10 nucleotides match TRBD1. The CDR3 totals 14 residues. J gave up 4 bases and V 5 bases, and 6 bases lay outside the gene matches. Germline V lookup: CDR1 SGHRS, CDR2 YFSETQ.

The CDR3, as DNA: TGTGCCAGCAACGCCGAGACTAGCGGGAGGGGGGAGCTGTTTTTT. Translating gives CASNAETSGRGELFF. J is TRBJ2-2 and V is TRBV5-5; 13 bases are shared with TRBD2. V dropped 6 bases and J dropped 8; count of bases not matched to a gene: 7. This CDR3 is 15 amino acids long. Germline-derived CDR1 and CDR2 are SGHKS and YYEKEE (reference sequence).

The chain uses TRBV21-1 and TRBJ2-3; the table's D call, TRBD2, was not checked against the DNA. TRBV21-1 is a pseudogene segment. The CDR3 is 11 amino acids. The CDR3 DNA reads TGCCTAGAGGTTAGCACAGATACGCAGTATTTT. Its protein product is CLEVSTDTQYF.

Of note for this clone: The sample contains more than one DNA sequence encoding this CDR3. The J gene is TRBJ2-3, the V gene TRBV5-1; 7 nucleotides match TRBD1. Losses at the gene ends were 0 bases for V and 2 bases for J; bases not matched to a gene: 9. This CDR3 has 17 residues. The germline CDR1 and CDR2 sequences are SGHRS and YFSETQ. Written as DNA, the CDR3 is TGCGCCAGCAGCTTGGCCTTACAGGGGACCCTCACAGATACGCAGTATTTT. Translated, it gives CASSLALQGTLTDTQYF.

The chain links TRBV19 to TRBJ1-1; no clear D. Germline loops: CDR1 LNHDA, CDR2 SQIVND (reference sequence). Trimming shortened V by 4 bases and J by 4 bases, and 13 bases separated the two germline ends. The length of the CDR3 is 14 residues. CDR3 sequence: CASSTTRPGTEAFF. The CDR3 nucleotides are TGTGCCAGTAGTACTACTAGGCCGGGCACTGAAGCTTTCTTT.

The CDR3 protein is CASSVSSTDTQYF. In DNA form, the CDR3 reads TGTGCCAGCAGCGTCTCTAGCACAGATACGCAGTATTTT. V and J are TRBV9 and TRBJ2-3; D remains unclear. This CDR3 is 13 amino acids long. Trimming cost V 2 bases and J 0 bases, with 4 bases left between them. Looked up from germline, CDR1 is SGDLS and CDR2 is YYNGEE. Variable domain in full (rest from reference TRBV9 and TRBJ2-3): DSGVTQTPKHLITATGQRVTLRCSPRSGDLSVYWYQQSLDQGLQFLIQYYNGEERAKGNILERFSAQQFPDLHSELNLSSLELGDSALYFCASSVSSTDTQYFGPGTRLTVL.

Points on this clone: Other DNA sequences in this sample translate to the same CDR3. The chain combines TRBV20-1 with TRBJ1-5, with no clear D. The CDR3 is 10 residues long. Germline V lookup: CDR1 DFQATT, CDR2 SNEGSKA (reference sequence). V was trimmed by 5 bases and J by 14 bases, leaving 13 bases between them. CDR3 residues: CSAALDGEHF. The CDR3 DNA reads TGCAGTGCTGCCTTGGACGGGGAGCATTTT.

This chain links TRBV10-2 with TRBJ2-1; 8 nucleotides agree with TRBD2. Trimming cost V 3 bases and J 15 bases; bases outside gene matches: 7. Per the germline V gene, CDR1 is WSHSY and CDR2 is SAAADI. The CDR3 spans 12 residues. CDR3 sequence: CASSDLGGDRFF. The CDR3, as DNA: TGCGCCAGCAGTGACCTCGGGGGGGATCGGTTCTTC.

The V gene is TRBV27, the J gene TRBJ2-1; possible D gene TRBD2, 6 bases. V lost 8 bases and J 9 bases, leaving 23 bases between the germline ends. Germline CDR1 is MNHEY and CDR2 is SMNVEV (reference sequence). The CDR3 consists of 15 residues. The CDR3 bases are TGTGCCAGCTGGTTAGGGGACTCCTCCGTCGGTGAGCAGTTCTTC. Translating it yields CASWLGDSSVGEQFF.

This CDR3 reads CASSFGPQAGYTF. CDR3 nucleotides: TGCGCCAGCAGCTTCGGCCCTCAGGCTGGCTACACCTTC. The V and J genes are TRBV5-1 and TRBJ1-2; D unclear. The CDR3 extends over 13 amino acids. Germline CDR1 SGHRS, CDR2 YFSETQ. Trimming stripped 2 bases from V and 7 bases from J, with 12 bases between.

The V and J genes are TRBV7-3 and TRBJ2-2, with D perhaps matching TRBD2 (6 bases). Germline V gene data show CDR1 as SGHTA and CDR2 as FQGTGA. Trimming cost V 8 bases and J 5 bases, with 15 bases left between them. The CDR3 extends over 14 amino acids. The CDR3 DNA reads TGTGCCAGCGGCATGGCGGGACGAACCGGGGAGCTGTTTTTT. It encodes CASGMAGRTGELFF.

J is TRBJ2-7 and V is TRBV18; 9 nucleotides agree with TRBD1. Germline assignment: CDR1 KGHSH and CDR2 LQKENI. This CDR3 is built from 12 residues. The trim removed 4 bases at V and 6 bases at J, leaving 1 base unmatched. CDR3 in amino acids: CASSQDRGEQYF. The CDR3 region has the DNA TGTGCCAGCTCACAGGACAGGGGCGAGCAGTACTTC.

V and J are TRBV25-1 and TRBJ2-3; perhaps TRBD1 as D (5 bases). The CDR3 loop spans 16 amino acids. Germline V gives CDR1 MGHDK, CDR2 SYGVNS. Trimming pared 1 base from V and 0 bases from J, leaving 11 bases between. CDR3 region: CASSESWGGSTDTQYF. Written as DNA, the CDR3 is TGTGCCAGCAGTGAATCCTGGGGCGGCAGCACAGATACGCAGTATTTT. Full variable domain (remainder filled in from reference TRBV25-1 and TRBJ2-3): EADIYQTPRYLVIGTGKKITLECSQTMGHDKMYWYQQDPGMELHLIHYSYGVNSTEKGDLSSESTVSRIRTEHFPLTLESARPSHTSQYLCASSESWGGSTDTQYFGPGTRLTVL.

The CDR3 sequence is CASSSSRGAEAFF. CDR3 coding DNA: TGTGCCAGCAGCTCTTCACGGGGTGCTGAAGCTTTCTTT. The J gene is TRBJ1-1, the V gene TRBV13; D uncertain. There are 13 residues in the CDR3. V lost 4 bases to trimming and J lost 6 bases, with 12 bases between them. Germline CDR1 and CDR2: PRHDT and FYEKMQ (reference sequence).

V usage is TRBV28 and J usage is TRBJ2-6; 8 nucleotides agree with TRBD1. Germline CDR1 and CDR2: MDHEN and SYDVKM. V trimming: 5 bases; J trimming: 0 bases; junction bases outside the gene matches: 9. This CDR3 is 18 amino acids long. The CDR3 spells CASSILGQGSSGANVLTF. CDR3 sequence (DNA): TGTGCCAGCAGTATCTTAGGACAGGGCAGCTCTGGGGCCAACGTCCTGACTTTC.